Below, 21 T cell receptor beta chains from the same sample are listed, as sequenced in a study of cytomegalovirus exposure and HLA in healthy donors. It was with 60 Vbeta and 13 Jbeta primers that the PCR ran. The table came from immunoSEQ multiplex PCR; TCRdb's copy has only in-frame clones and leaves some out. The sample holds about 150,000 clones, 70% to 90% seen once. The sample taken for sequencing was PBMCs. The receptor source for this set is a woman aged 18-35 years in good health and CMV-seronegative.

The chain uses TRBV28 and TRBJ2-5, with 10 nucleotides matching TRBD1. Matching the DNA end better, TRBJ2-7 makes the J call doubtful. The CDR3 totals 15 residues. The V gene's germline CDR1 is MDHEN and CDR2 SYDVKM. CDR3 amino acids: CASSRGGQGSHEQYF. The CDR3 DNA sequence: TGTGCCAGCAGCCGAGGGGGACAGGGGTCCCACGAGCAGTACTTC.

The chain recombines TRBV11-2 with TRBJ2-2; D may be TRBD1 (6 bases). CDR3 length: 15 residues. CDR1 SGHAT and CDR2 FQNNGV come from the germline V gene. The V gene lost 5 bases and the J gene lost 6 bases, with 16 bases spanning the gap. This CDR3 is CASSTIRGLAGELFF. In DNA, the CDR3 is TGTGCCAGCAGCACAATCAGGGGCTTGGCCGGGGAGCTGTTTTTT. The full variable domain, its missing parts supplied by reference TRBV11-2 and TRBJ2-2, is EAGVAQSPRYKIIEKRQSVAFWCNPISGHATLYWYQQILGQGPKLLIQFQNNGVVDDSQLPKDRFSAERLKGVDSTLKIQPAKLEDSAVYLCASSTIRGLAGELFFGEGSRLTVL.

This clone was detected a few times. The CDR3 DNA follows: TGTGCCACCAGCCGGGACAGGGGGCATCAGCCCCAGCATTTT. Residues: CATSRDRGHQPQHF. The rearrangement joins TRBV15 to TRBJ1-5; 12 positions agree with TRBD1. The CDR3 spans 14 residues. Trimming took 5 bases from V and 5 from J; bases not matched to a gene: 1. The germline V gene encodes CDR1 LNHNV and CDR2 YYDKDF (reference sequence). The whole variable domain, remainder taken from reference TRBV15 and TRBJ1-5, is DAMVIQNPRYQVTQFGKPVTLSCSQTLNHNVMYWYQQKSSQAPKLLFHYYDKDFNNEADTPDNFQSRRPNTSFCFLDIRSPGLGDTAMYLCATSRDRGHQPQHFGDGTRLSIL.

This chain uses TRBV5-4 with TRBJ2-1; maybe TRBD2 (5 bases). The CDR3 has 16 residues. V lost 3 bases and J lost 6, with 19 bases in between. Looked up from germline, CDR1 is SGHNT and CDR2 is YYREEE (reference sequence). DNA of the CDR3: TGTGCCAGCAGCTCCACTAGGTTGGTCATGGGCAATGAGCAGTTCTTC. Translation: CASSSTRLVMGNEQFF.

In nucleotides, the CDR3 is TGCAGCACCGGAACAGGGGGCGGCTATGGCTACACCTTC. Its protein product is CSTGTGGGYGYTF. The rearrangement joins TRBV29-1 to TRBJ1-2, with 9 bases that match TRBD1. V was pared by 8 bases and J by 4 bases, with 8 bases of the junction left unmatched. The CDR3 length is 13 residues. Germline V gives CDR1 SQVTM, CDR2 ANQGSEA.

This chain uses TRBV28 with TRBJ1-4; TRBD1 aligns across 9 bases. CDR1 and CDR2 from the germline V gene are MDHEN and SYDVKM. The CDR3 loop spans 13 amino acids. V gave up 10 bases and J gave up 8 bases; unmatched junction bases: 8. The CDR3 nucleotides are TGTGCCACCCGGGACAGGGACGAGGAAAAACTGTTTTTT. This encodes CATRDRDEEKLFF.

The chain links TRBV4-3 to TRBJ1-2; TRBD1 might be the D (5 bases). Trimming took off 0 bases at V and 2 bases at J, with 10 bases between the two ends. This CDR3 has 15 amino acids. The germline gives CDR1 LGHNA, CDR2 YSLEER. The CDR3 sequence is CASSQDLPGNYGYTF. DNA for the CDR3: TGCGCCAGCAGCCAAGATCTTCCAGGGAACTATGGCTACACCTTC.

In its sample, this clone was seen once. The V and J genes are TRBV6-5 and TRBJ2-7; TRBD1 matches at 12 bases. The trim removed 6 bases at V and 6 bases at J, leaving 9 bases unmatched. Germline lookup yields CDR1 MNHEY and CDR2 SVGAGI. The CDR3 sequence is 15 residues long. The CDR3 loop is CASSPGTGGAGEQYF. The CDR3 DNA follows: TGTGCCAGCAGCCCAGGGACAGGGGGCGCGGGCGAGCAGTACTTC.

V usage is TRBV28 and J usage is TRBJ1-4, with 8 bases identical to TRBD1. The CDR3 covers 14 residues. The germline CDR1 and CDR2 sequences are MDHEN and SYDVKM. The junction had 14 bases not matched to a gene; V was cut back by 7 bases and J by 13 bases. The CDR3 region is CASTLRQGLFRLFF. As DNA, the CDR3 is TGTGCCAGCACCCTAAGACAGGGGTTATTCAGACTGTTTTTT. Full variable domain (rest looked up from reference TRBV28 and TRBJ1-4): DVKVTQSSRYLVKRTGEKVFLECVQDMDHENMFWYRQDPGLGLRLIYFSYDVKMKEKGDIPEGYSVSREKKERFSLILESASTNQTSMYLCASTLRQGLFRLFFGSGTQLSVL.

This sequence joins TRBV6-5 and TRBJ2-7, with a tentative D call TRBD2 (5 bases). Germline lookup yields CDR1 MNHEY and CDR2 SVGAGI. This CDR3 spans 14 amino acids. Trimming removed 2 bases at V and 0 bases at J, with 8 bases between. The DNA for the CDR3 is TGTGCCAGCAGTTACCACGGGGACTCCTACGAGCAGTACTTC. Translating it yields CASSYHGDSYEQYF.

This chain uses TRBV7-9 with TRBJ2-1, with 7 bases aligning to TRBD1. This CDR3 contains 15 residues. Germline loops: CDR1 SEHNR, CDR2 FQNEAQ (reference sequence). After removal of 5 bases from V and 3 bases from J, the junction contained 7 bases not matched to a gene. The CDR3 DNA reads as TGTGCCAGCAGCGCCGCCGGGACAGACTACAATGAGCAGTTCTTC. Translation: CASSAAGTDYNEQFF.

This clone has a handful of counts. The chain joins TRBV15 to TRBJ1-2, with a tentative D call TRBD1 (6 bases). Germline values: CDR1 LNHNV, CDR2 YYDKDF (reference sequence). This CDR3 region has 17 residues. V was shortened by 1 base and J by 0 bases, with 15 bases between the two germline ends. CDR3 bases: TGTGCCACCAGCAGAGGAACAGGGTCTCACCCTAACTATGGCTACACCTTC. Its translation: CATSRGTGSHPNYGYTF. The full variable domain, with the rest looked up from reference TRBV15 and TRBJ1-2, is DAMVIQNPRYQVTQFGKPVTLSCSQTLNHNVMYWYQQKSSQAPKLLFHYYDKDFNNEADTPDNFQSRRPNTSFCFLDIRSPGLGDTAMYLCATSRGTGSHPNYGYTFGSGTRLTVV.

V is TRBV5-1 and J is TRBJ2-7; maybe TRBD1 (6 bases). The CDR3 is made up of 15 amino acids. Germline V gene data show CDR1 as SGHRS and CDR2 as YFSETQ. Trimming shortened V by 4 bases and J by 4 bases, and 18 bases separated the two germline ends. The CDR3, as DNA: TGCGCCAGCAGCCCGAGACCGGGACACCAATACGAGCAGTACTTC. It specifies CASSPRPGHQYEQYF.

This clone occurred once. CDR3 nucleotide sequence: TGTGCCAGCAGCTATAGCCCCGCCGACGGGACCCAGTACTTC. It specifies CASSYSPADGTQYF. V and J are TRBV6-5 and TRBJ2-5, with D hard to call. The length of the CDR3 is 14 residues. The germline gives CDR1 MNHEY, CDR2 SVGAGI. Trimming shortened V by 6 bases and J by 7 bases, and 18 bases separated the two germline ends.

The CDR3 here is CSVELSGGRGSYNEQFF. Here the CDR3 DNA reads TGCAGCGTTGAGTTGTCGGGCGGGAGGGGGTCCTACAATGAGCAGTTCTTC. This chain links TRBV29-1 with TRBJ2-1; 9 bases align to TRBD2. The V segment lost 3 bases and the J segment 1 base; nucleotides outside the gene matches: 10. CDR1 is SQVTM and CDR2 is ANQGSEA in the germline V gene. The CDR3 has 17 residues.

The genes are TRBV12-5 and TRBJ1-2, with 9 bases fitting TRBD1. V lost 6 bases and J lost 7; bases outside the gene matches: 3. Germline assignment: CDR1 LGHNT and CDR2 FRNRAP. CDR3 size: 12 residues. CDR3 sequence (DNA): TGTGCTAGTGGACAGGGGGCCCCTGGCTACACCTTC. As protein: CASGQGAPGYTF.

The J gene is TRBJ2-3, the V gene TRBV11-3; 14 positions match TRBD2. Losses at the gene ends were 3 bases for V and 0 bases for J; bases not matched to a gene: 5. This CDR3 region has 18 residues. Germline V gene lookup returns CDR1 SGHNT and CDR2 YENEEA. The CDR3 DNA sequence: TGTGCCAGCAGCTTGGGACTAGCGGGGGTACATAGCACAGATACGCAGTATTTT. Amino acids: CASSLGLAGVHSTDTQYF.

This CDR3 reads CASSLMTGSYEQYF. CDR3 nucleotide sequence: TGCGCCAGCAGCTTGATGACTGGCTCCTACGAGCAGTACTTC. The chain joins TRBV5-1 to TRBJ2-7; D call uncertain. Germline V gene data show CDR1 as SGHRS and CDR2 as YFSETQ. V lost 1 base and J lost 0, with 8 bases in between. The CDR3 has 14 amino acids.

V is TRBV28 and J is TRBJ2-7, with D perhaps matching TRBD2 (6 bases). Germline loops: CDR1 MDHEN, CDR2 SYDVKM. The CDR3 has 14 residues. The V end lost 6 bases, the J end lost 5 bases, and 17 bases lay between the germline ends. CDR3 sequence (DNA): TGTGCCAGCAGCCAAACCCCGGGGGACGACGAGCAGTACTTC. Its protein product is CASSQTPGDDEQYF.

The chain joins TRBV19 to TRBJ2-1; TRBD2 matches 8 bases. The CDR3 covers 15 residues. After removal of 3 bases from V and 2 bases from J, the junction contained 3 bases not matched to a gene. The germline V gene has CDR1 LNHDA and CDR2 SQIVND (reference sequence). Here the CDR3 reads CASSIWTSPYNEQFF. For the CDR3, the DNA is TGTGCCAGTAGTATTTGGACTAGCCCCTACAATGAGCAGTTCTTC.

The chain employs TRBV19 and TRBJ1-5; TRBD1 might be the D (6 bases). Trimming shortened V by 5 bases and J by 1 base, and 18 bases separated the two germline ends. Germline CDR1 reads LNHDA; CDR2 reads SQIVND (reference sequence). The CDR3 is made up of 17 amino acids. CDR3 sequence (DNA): TGTGCCAGTAGTCTCACAGGGTTAACGGGAAGCAATCAGCCCCAGCATTTT. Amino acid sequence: CASSLTGLTGSNQPQHF. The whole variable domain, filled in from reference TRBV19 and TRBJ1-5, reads DGGITQSPKYLFRKEGQNVTLSCEQNLNHDAMYWYRQDPGQGLRLIYYSQIVNDFQKGDIAEGYSVSREKKESFPLTVTSAQKNPTAFYLCASSLTGLTGSNQPQHFGDGTRLSIL.